This TCR beta chain was sequenced in a study of siplizumab effects on memory and regulatory T cells. The J segment lost 7 bases and the V segment lost 7 bases, leaving 3 bases of the junction unmatched. CDR1 is SQVTM, CDR2 ANQGSEA, per germline. This CDR3 has 12 residues. Points from the study as a whole: It was not possible to assign a naive or memory phenotype to roughly 80-96% of proliferating CD4+ or CD8+ clones. Siplizumab cultures yielded proliferating Tregs whose suppressive function was not confirmed. Apparently more diverse than memory cells, naive T cells also seemed major alloresponse contributors.

In regard to this clone: Its matching antigen is unknown.

Sequencing of each sample assayed around 10^5 TCR templates. TCRdb's copy holds only in-frame clones and misses some; the assay was immunoSEQ multiplex PCR. The repertoire holds roughly 68,000 clones, just over 95% seen once, with roughly 0.097% in the top ten. This chain connects TRBV29-1 to TRBJ2-2, with 10 positions matching TRBD1. Sequencing input: naive CD8+ T cells sorted from blood. The sequence was collected from a human donor in good health. CDR3 loop: CSGQGAGGELFF. CDR3 DNA: TGCAGCGGACAGGGGGCTGGCGGGGAGCTGTTTTTT.